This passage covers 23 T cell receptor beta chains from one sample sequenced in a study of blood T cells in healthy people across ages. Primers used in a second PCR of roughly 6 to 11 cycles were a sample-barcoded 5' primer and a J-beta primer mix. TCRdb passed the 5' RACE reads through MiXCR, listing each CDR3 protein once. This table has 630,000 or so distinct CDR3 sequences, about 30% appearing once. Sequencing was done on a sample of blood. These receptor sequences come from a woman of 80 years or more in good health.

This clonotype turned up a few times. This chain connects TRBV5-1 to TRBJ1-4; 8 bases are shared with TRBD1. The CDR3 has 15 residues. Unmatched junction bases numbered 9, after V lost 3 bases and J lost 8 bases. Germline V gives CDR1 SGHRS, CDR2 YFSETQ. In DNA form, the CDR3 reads TGCGCCAGCAGCTCGCAGGGGGCGACAAGGGAAAAACTGTTTTTT. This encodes CASSSQGATREKLFF.

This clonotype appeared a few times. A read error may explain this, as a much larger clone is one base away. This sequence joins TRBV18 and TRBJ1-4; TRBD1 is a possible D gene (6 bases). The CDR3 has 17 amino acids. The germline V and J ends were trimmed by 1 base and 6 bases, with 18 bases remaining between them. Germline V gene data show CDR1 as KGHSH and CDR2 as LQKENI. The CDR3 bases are TGTGCCAGCTCACCACGGAATCAGGGGATGGCTGATGAAAAACTGTTTTTT. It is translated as CASSPRNQGMADEKLFF.

The CDR3 nucleotides are TGCAGTGCTAGATCGACTAGCGGGGGAGTCACAGATACGCAGTATTTT. This translates into CSARSTSGGVTDTQYF. The V call is TRBV20-1, the J call TRBJ2-3; 12 positions agree with TRBD2. The V and J ends lost 2 bases and 2 bases, in that order; junction bases with no gene match: 5. Germline assignment: CDR1 DFQATT and CDR2 SNEGSKA (reference sequence). The length of the CDR3 is 16 residues.

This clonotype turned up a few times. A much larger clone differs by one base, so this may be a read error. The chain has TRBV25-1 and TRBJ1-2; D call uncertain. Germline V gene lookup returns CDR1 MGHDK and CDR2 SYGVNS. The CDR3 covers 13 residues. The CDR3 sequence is CASGEALSRGYTF. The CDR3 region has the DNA TGTGCCAGCGGTGAAGCCCTCAGCAGGGGCTACACCTTC.

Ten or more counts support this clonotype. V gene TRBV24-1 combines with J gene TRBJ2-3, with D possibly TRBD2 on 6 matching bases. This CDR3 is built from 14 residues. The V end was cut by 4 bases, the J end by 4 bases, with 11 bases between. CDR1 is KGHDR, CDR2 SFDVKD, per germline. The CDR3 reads CATSDTGTSDTQYF. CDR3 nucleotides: TGTGCCACCAGTGACACCGGGACTTCAGATACGCAGTATTTT.

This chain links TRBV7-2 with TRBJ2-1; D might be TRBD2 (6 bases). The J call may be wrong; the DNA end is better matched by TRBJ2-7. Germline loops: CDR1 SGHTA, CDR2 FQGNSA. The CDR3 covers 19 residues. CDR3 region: CASSLEPGGTYSSYNEQYF. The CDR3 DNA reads TGTGCCAGCAGCTTAGAGCCTGGCGGGACTTATAGCTCCTACAATGAGCAGTACTTC.

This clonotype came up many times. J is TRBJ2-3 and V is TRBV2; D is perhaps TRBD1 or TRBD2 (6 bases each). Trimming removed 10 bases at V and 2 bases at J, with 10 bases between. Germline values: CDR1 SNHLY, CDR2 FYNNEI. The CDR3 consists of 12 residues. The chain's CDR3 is CATGGPTDTQYF. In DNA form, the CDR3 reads TGTGCCACTGGGGGGCCCACAGATACGCAGTATTTT.

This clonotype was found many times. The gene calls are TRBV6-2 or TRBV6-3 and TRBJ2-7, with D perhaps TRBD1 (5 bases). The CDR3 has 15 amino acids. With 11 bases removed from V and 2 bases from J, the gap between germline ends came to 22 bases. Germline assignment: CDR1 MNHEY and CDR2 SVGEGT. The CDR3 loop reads CAPKGDPEDTYEQYF. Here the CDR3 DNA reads TGTGCCCCGAAAGGGGATCCCGAGGACACCTACGAGCAGTACTTC.

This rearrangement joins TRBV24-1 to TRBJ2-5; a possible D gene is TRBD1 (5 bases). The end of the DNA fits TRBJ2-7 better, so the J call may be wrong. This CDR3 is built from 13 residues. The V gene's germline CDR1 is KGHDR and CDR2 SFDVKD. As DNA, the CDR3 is TGTGCCACCAGTGAGACCGCCAGGGACGAGCAGTACTTC. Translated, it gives CATSETARDEQYF.

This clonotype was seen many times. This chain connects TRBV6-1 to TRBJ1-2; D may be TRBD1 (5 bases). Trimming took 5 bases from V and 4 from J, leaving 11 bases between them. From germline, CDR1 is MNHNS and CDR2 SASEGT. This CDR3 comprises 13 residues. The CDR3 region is CASSSGRIYGYTF. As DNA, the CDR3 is TGTGCCAGCAGTTCAGGGCGGATCTATGGCTACACCTTC.

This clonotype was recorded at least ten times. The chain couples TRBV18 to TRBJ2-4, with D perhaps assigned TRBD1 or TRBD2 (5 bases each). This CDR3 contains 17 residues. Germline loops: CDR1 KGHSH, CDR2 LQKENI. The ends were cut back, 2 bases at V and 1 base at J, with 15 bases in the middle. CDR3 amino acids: CASSPDFGTVAKNIQYF. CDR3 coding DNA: TGTGCCAGCTCACCAGATTTCGGGACGGTGGCCAAAAACATTCAGTACTTC.

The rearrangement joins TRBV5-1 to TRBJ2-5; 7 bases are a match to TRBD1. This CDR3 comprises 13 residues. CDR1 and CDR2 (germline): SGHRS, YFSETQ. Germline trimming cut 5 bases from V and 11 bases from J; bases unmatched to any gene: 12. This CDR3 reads CASRSEGAREQYF. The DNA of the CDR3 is TGCGCCAGCAGGAGTGAGGGGGCTAGGGAGCAGTACTTC. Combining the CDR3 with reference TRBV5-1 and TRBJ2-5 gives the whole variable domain KAGVTQTPRYLIKTRGQQVTLSCSPISGHRSVSWYQQTPGQGLQFLFEYFSETQRNKGNFPGRFSGRQFSNSRSEMNVSTLELGDSALYLCASRSEGAREQYFGPGTRLLVL.

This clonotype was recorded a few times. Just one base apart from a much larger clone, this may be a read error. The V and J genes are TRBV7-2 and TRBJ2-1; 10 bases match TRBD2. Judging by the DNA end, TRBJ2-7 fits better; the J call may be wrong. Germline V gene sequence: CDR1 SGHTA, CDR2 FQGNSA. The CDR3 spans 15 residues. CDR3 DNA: TGTGCCAGCAGCTTTAGGACTAGCGGTTACAATGAGCAGTACTTC. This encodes CASSFRTSGYNEQYF.

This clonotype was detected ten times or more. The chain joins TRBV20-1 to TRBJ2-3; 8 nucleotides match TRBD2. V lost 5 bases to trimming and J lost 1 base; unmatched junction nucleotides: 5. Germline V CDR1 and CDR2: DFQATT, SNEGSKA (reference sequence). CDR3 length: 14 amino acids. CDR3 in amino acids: CSARSGEGTDTQYF. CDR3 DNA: TGCAGTGCTCGTAGCGGGGAAGGCACAGATACGCAGTATTTT.

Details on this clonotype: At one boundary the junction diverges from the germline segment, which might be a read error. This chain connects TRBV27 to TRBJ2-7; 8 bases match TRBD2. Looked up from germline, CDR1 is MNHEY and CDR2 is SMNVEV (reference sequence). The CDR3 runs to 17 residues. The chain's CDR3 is CASSTASGLVVGDERYF. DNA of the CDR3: TGTGCCAGCAGTACCGCCTCGGGACTAGTCGTAGGCGACGAGCGGTACTTC.

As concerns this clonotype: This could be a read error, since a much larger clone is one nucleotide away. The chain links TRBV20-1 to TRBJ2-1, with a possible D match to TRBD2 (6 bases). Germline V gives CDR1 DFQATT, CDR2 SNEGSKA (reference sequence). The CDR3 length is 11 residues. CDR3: CRARGTNEQFF. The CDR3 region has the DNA TGCAGGGCTAGAGGGACTAATGAGCAGTTCTTC.

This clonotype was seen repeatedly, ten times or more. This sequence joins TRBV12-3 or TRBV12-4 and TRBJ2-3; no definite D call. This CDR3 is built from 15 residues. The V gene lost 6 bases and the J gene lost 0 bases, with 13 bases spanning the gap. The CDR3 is CASSPFIASTDTQYF. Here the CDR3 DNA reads TGTGCCAGCAGCCCCTTTATCGCTAGCACAGATACGCAGTATTTT.

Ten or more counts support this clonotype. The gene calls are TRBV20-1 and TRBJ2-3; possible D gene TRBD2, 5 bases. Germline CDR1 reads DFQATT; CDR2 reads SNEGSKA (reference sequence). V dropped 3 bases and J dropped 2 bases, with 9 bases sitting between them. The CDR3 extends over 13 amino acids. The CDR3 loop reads CSASPGITDTQYF. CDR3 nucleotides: TGCAGTGCTAGTCCCGGGATCACAGATACGCAGTATTTT.

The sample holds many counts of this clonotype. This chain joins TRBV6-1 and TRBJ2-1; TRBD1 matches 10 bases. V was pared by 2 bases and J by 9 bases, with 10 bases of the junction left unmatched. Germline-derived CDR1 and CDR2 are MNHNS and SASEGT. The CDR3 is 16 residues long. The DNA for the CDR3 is TGTGCCAGCAGTGAAATGGGGGACAGGGGTGGCGGTGAGCAGTTCTTC. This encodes CASSEMGDRGGGEQFF.

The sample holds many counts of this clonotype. CDR3 region: CASRLKDGGMYDEQYF. CDR3 coding DNA: TGTGCCAGCAGATTAAAAGACGGGGGGATGTATGACGAGCAGTACTTC. V is TRBV7-9 and J is TRBJ2-7; 7 nucleotides match TRBD2. This CDR3 is 16 amino acids long. CDR1 is SEHNR, CDR2 FQNEAQ, per germline (reference sequence). The J segment lost 5 bases and the V segment lost 6 bases, leaving 16 bases of the junction unmatched.

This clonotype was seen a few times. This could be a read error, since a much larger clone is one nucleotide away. DNA for the CDR3: TGTGCCAGCAGCTTATGGGCTAGCGGGGGGCGGGAGACAGGTACGCAGTATTTT. The encoded protein is CASSLWASGGRETGTQYF. The chain couples TRBV7-2 to TRBJ2-3; 11 bases match TRBD2. The germline gives CDR1 SGHTA, CDR2 FQGNSA. The CDR3 contains 18 residues.

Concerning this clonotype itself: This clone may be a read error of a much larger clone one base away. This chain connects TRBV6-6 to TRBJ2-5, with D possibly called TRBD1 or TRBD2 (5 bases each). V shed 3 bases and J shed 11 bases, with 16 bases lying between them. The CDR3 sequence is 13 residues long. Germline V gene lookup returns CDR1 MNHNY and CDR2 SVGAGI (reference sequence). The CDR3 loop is CASSYGGQNEQYF. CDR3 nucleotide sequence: TGTGCCAGCAGTTATGGGGGTCAAAATGAGCAGTACTTC.

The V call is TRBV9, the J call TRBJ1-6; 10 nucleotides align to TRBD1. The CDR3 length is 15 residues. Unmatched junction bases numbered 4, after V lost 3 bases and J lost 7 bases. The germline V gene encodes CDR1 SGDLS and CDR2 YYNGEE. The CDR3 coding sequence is TGTGCCAGCAGCGCCGGACAGGGGGACAATTCACCCCTCCACTTT. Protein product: CASSAGQGDNSPLHF. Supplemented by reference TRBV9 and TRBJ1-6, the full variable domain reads DSGVTQTPKHLITATGQRVTLRCSPRSGDLSVYWYQQSLDQGLQFLIQYYNGEERAKGNILERFSAQQFPDLHSELNLSSLELGDSALYFCASSAGQGDNSPLHFGNGTRLTVT.